This is a list of T cell receptor beta chains from one sample in a study of blood T cell repertoires in COVID-19. The table came from immunoSEQ multiplex PCR; TCRdb's copy has only in-frame clones and leaves some out. The sample carries around 310,000 clones, 75% to 90% recorded once. The material sequenced was peripheral blood. The receptors were sampled from a woman aged 60-75 years with acute or convalescent COVID-19. CDR3s include the opening cysteine and the closing phenylalanine or tryptophan. The D gene is left open where the match is weak. Rows may omit the clone size; those that give it use once, few, many or a size class.

clone_size	v_call	d_call	j_call	cdr3_aa	cdr3_nt
.	TRBV9	TRBD2	TRBJ2-5	CASSVSGSGAQETQYF	TGTGCCAGCAGCGTAAGCGGTAGCGGGGCCCAAGAGACCCAGTACTTC
.	TRBV19	.	TRBJ1-1	CASSRHDRSLLNTEAFF	TGTGCCAGTAGTCGCCACGACAGGTCATTATTGAACACTGAAGCTTTCTTT
.	TRBV5-6	.	TRBJ2-5	CASSLLKAGLQETQYF	TGTGCCAGCAGCTTGTTAAAGGCGGGACTCCAAGAGACCCAGTACTTC
.	TRBV2	TRBD1	TRBJ2-5	CARTGTGGQETQYF	TGTGCCAGAACCGGGACAGGGGGACAAGAGACCCAGTACTTC
.	TRBV27	.	TRBJ2-3	CASIRGRTQYF	TGTGCCAGCATTAGAGGTAGGACGCAGTATTTT
.	TRBV9	.	TRBJ1-1	CASSVESGLFTEAFF	TGTGCCAGCAGCGTAGAGAGCGGATTGTTCACTGAAGCTTTCTTT
.	TRBV27	.	TRBJ2-7	CASRGTIPTGQYF	TGTGCCAGCAGGGGGACAATTCCAACGGGGCAGTACTTC
once	TRBV7-6	TRBD2	TRBJ2-3	CASTEPGGRTDTQYF	TGTGCCAGCACCGAGCCTGGCGGGAGGACAGATACGCAGTATTTT
.	TRBV7-2	TRBD1	TRBJ2-3	CASRQGSDTQYF	TGTGCCAGCCGACAGGGTTCAGATACGCAGTATTTT
.	TRBV9	TRBD2	TRBJ2-7	CASSSIAGTYVMGEQYF	TGTGCCAGCAGTTCAATAGCGGGGACATACGTTATGGGCGAGCAGTACTTC
.	TRBV7-9	TRBD1	TRBJ2-7	CASSGRDRGSYEQYF	TGTGCCAGCAGCGGCCGGGACAGGGGCTCCTACGAGCAGTACTTC
.	TRBV25-1	.	TRBJ1-5	CASTGGGGQPQHF	TGTGCCAGCACTGGAGGAGGAGGTCAGCCCCAGCATTTT
once	TRBV7-2	TRBD2	TRBJ2-7	CASSWTSGGRSYEQYF	TGTGCCAGCAGCTGGACTAGCGGGGGCCGCTCCTACGAGCAGTACTTC
.	TRBV9	.	TRBJ2-4	CASSMGLREAENIQYF	TGTGCCAGCAGCATGGGACTGAGGGAGGCCGAGAACATTCAGTACTTC
.	TRBV6-6	TRBD1	TRBJ1-4	CASRTGGGDEKLFF	TGTGCCAGCAGAACAGGGGGAGGAGATGAAAAACTGTTTTTT
.	TRBV5-4	.	TRBJ2-3	CASSKAQATDTQYF	TGTGCCAGCAGCAAGGCTCAGGCCACAGATACGCAGTATTTT
.	TRBV4-3	.	TRBJ2-1	CASSQDASAYNEQFF	TGCGCCAGCAGCCAAGATGCTAGCGCCTACAATGAGCAGTTCTTC
.	TRBV21-1	.	TRBJ2-7	CASSNGQGEQYF	TGTGCCAGCAGCAACGGACAGGGCGAGCAGTACTTC
.	TRBV7-9	.	TRBJ1-1	CASRRGEGLNTEAFF	TGTGCCAGCAGACGTGGAGAAGGATTGAACACTGAAGCTTTCTTT
.	TRBV5-1	.	TRBJ1-2	CASSPPGQHYGYTF	TGCGCCAGCAGCCCGCCGGGACAACACTATGGCTACACCTTC
few	TRBV23-1	.	TRBJ2-3	CASGPKGATDTQYF	TGCGCCAGCGGACCCAAAGGGGCAACAGATACGCAGTATTTT
.	TRBV5-4	TRBD2	TRBJ2-1	CASSSGTSINEQFF	TGTGCCAGCAGCTCCGGGACTAGCATCAATGAGCAGTTCTTC
few	TRBV24-1	.	TRBJ2-1	CATSDRTGPYNEQFF	TGTGCCACCAGTGACCGAACGGGTCCCTACAATGAGCAGTTCTTC
.	TRBV28	TRBD1	TRBJ2-7	CASSLQGEMGEQYF	TGTGCCAGCAGCCTGCAGGGGGAGATGGGCGAGCAGTACTTC